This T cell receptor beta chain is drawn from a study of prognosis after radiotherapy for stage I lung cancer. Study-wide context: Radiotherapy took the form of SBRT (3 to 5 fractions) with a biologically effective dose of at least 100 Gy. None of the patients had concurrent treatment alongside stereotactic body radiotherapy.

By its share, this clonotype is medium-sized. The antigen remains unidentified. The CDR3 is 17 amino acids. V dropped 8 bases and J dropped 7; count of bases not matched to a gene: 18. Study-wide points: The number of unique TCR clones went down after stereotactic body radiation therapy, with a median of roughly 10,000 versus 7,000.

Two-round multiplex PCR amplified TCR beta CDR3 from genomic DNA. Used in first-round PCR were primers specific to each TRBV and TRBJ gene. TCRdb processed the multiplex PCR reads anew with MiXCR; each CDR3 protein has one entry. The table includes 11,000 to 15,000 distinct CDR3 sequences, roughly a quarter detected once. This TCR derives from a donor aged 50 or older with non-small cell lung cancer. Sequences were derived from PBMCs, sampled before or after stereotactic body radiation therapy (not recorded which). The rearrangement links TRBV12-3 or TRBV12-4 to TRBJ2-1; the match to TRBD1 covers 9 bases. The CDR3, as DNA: TGTGCCAGCCATCTTAGCTGGGGACAGGGACAACTTAATGAGCAGTTCTTC. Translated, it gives CASHLSWGQGQLNEQFF.